This entry lists 32 T cell receptor beta chains sequenced from one sample in a study of blood T cell repertoires in COVID-19. Sequenced by immunoSEQ multiplex PCR; TCRdb stores in-frame clones only, minus some. The sample carries approximately 330,000 clones, roughly 86% recorded once. Sequencing was carried out using peripheral blood. The receptors come from a man in his thirties or forties with COVID-19, enrolled during active disease.

The chain employs TRBV24-1 and TRBJ2-1, with 12 bases matching TRBD1. The CDR3 spans 16 residues. From germline, CDR1 is KGHDR and CDR2 SFDVKD. The trim removed 2 bases at V and 9 bases at J, leaving 7 bases unmatched. The CDR3 loop is CATSDSPGTGGREQFF. The DNA for the CDR3 is TGTGCCACCAGTGATTCCCCCGGGACAGGGGGCCGTGAGCAGTTCTTC.

This chain connects TRBV3-1 (or the pseudogene TRBV3-2) to TRBJ2-3; the match to TRBD2 covers 14 bases. This CDR3 is built from 18 residues. Germline V gives CDR1 LGHDT, CDR2 YNNKEL (reference sequence). The ends lost 1 base at V and 6 bases at J; junction bases unmatched: 9. The CDR3: CASSQGLTSGRAGDTQYF. As DNA, the CDR3 is TGTGCCAGCAGCCAAGGCCTGACTAGCGGGAGGGCCGGGGATACGCAGTATTTT.

The rearrangement joins TRBV19 to TRBJ2-7, with 12 positions matching TRBD2. The CDR3 runs to 16 residues. J gave up 3 bases and V 4 bases, and 7 bases lay outside the gene matches. Germline lookup yields CDR1 LNHDA and CDR2 SQIVND (reference sequence). CDR3 sequence reads: CASSTRLAGVDYEQYF. CDR3 in DNA: TGTGCCAGTAGTACCCGACTAGCGGGAGTGGACTACGAGCAGTACTTC.

This clone was recorded only once. The chain carries TRBV7-9 and TRBJ2-1; 14 bases map to TRBD2. Trimming removed 2 bases from V and 4 bases from J; junction bases left unmatched: 7. The CDR3 sequence is 18 residues long. Germline V gene sequence: CDR1 SEHNR, CDR2 FQNEAQ (reference sequence). CDR3 residues: CASSLLGLAGASYNEQFF. CDR3 coding DNA: TGTGCCAGCAGCTTACTGGGACTAGCGGGAGCTTCATACAATGAGCAGTTCTTC.

In nucleotides, the CDR3 is TGCGCCAGCAGCCAGGGAGGGGAAGGCTACACCTTC. Protein sequence: CASSQGGEGYTF. This rearrangement joins TRBV4-1 to TRBJ1-2; perhaps TRBD1 as D (5 bases). V shed 3 bases and J shed 8 bases, with 10 bases lying between them. This CDR3 comprises 12 residues. Per germline, CDR1 MGHRA and CDR2 YSYEKL.

There are a few counts of this clone. The rearrangement joins TRBV18 to TRBJ2-7; TRBD1 might be the D (6 bases). This CDR3 has 15 residues. Germline values: CDR1 KGHSH, CDR2 LQKENI. With 4 bases removed from V and 4 bases from J, the gap between germline ends came to 17 bases. CDR3 residues: CASSQQGLLGYEQYF. The CDR3 DNA follows: TGTGCCAGCTCACAACAGGGCCTCCTGGGTTACGAGCAGTACTTC. The complete variable domain, with remaining parts taken from reference TRBV18 and TRBJ2-7, reads NAGVMQNPRHLVRRRGQEARLRCSPMKGHSHVYWYRQLPEEGLKFMVYLQKENIIDESGMPKERFSAEFPKEGPSILRIQQVVRGDSAAYFCASSQQGLLGYEQYFGPGTRLTVT.

The chain is built from TRBV19 and TRBJ2-7; the match to TRBD1 covers 8 bases. V trimming: 3 bases; J trimming: 2 bases; junction bases outside the gene matches: 3. CDR3 size: 14 residues. Germline V lookup: CDR1 LNHDA, CDR2 SQIVND (reference sequence). For the CDR3, the DNA is TGTGCCAGTAGTATGGGACAGGCAACCTACGAGCAGTACTTC. Its translation is CASSMGQATYEQYF.

This clone was observed a single time. This chain uses TRBV6-1 with TRBJ2-7, with a possible D match to TRBD1 (6 bases). This CDR3 spans 15 amino acids. The V end was cut by 2 bases, the J end by 5 bases, with 16 bases between. Germline loops: CDR1 MNHNS, CDR2 SASEGT. In DNA, the CDR3 is TGTGCCAGCAGTGAAATGTGGCAGGGGCCCAACGAGCAGTACTTC. It translates to CASSEMWQGPNEQYF.

V usage is TRBV30 and J usage is TRBJ1-3; D perhaps matches TRBD1 (6 bases). Germline-derived CDR1 and CDR2 are GTSNPN and SVGIG (reference sequence). The CDR3 extends over 16 amino acids. V was pared by 4 bases and J by 0 bases, with 16 bases between. The CDR3 nucleotides are TGTGCCTGGACCCCAGGACAGCCCTACTCTGGAAACACCATATATTTT. Encoded protein: CAWTPGQPYSGNTIYF.

The DNA for the CDR3 is TGTGCCAGCAGCTTAGGAGATACTCACGACAGGCGCAATGAGCAGTTCTTC. Translating it yields CASSLGDTHDRRNEQFF. The J gene is TRBJ2-1, the V gene TRBV7-9, with a tentative D call TRBD1 (6 bases). V dropped 1 base and J dropped 6 bases, with 19 bases sitting between them. The CDR3 runs to 17 residues. Germline CDR1 is SEHNR and CDR2 is FQNEAQ (reference sequence).

The rearrangement joins TRBV5-1 to TRBJ1-2; 8 bases are shared with TRBD1. The CDR3 sequence is 14 residues long. Trimming at V came to 2 bases and at J to 7 bases, leaving 7 bases not matched to a gene. Germline V CDR1 and CDR2: SGHRS, YFSETQ. For the CDR3, the DNA is TGCGCCAGCAGCTTTGAGGGACAGGTTGCTGGCTACACCTTC. This codes for CASSFEGQVAGYTF.

The chain joins TRBV5-4 to TRBJ2-7, with D perhaps matching TRBD1 (6 bases). The V end lost 3 bases, the J end lost 2 bases, and 9 bases lay between the germline ends. Germline CDR1 and CDR2: SGHNT and YYREEE (reference sequence). The CDR3 covers 13 residues. As DNA, the CDR3 is TGTGCCAGCAGCTCAGGGGTAGCCTACGAGCAGTACTTC. Residues: CASSSGVAYEQYF.

The chain employs TRBV5-1 and TRBJ2-3, with 10 nucleotides matching TRBD2. The V gene end was trimmed by 4 bases and the J gene end by 3 bases; junction bases not matched to a gene: 5. This CDR3 has 15 amino acids. CDR1 SGHRS and CDR2 YFSETQ come from the germline V gene. The CDR3 DNA follows: TGCGCCAGCAGCGATCTAGCGGGAGAGACAGATACGCAGTATTTT. Translated: CASSDLAGETDTQYF.

The chain combines TRBV21-1 with TRBJ2-3; TRBD2, as called in the table, went unchecked against the DNA. TRBV21-1 is a pseudogene segment. This CDR3 spans 19 amino acids. The CDR3 nucleotides are TGTGCCAGCAGCAAACCGGGGACTAGCGGGAGCGCTAGCACAGATACGCAGTATTTT. It translates to CASSKPGTSGSASTDTQYF.

The V gene is TRBV4-2, the J gene TRBJ1-5; a possible D gene is TRBD1 (5 bases). V lost 0 bases to trimming and J lost 7 bases, with 13 bases between them. The CDR3 sequence is 15 residues long. Germline V gene data show CDR1 as LGHNA and CDR2 as YNFKEQ. The CDR3 loop reads CASSQDGQGNQPQHF. CDR3 DNA sequence: TGTGCCAGCAGCCAAGATGGGCAGGGTAACCAGCCCCAGCATTTT.

The genes are TRBV7-2 and TRBJ2-3; a possible D gene is TRBD2 (7 bases). V lost 3 bases and J lost 12, with 19 bases in between. CDR3 length: 14 residues. CDR1 SGHTA and CDR2 FQGNSA come from the germline V gene. The CDR3 reads CASSFGPRGGIQYF. CDR3 in DNA: TGTGCCAGCAGCTTCGGACCTAGGGGGGGTATCCAGTATTTT.

The chain employs TRBV9 and TRBJ2-1, with 9 bases lining up with TRBD2. The ends lost 4 bases at V and 7 bases at J; junction bases unmatched: 12. Germline CDR1 is SGDLS and CDR2 is YYNGEE. CDR3 length equals 16 residues. In DNA form, the CDR3 reads TGTGCCAGCAGCCCCGATAGCGGGAGAAGTGGGAATGAGCAGTTCTTC. This sequence encodes CASSPDSGRSGNEQFF.

The rearrangement uses TRBV18 and TRBJ1-2, with 9 bases fitting TRBD1. The CDR3 extends over 13 amino acids. The V segment lost 5 bases and the J segment 2 bases; nucleotides outside the gene matches: 0. Looked up from germline, CDR1 is KGHSH and CDR2 is LQKENI. This CDR3 is CASSGQGNYGYTF. The CDR3 bases are TGTGCCAGCTCAGGACAGGGGAACTATGGCTACACCTTC. The full variable domain, in which reference TRBV18 and TRBJ1-2 provide the parts outside the CDR3, is NAGVMQNPRHLVRRRGQEARLRCSPMKGHSHVYWYRQLPEEGLKFMVYLQKENIIDESGMPKERFSAEFPKEGPSILRIQQVVRGDSAAYFCASSGQGNYGYTFGSGTRLTVV.

The chain has TRBV2 and TRBJ1-1; tentative D call: TRBD1 (5 bases). The germline V gene has CDR1 SNHLY and CDR2 FYNNEI. This CDR3 comprises 15 residues. Trimming took 8 bases from V and 1 from J, leaving 17 bases between them. The CDR3 nucleotides are TGTGCCAGCTCCCGTCTAGGACACCAGAACACTGAAGCTTTCTTT. It codes for CASSRLGHQNTEAFF.

The chain links TRBV7-3 to TRBJ2-2; the match to TRBD2 covers 8 bases. CDR1 SGHTA and CDR2 FQGTGA come from the germline V gene. Trimming cost V 1 base and J 5 bases; bases outside gene matches: 6. The CDR3 is 16 residues long. CDR3 nucleotides: TGTGCCAGCAGCTTAATGCCGGCTAGCGGGACCGGGGAGCTGTTTTTT. This sequence encodes CASSLMPASGTGELFF.

V and J are TRBV18 and TRBJ1-3, with TRBD1 as a possible D gene (5 bases). Trimming left V 4 bases short and J 0 bases short, with 19 bases between. This CDR3 has 18 amino acids. Germline CDR1 is KGHSH and CDR2 is LQKENI. This chain's CDR3 is CASSLLAQGVHSGNTIYF. The DNA for the CDR3 is TGTGCCAGCTCACTCCTCGCACAAGGGGTGCACTCTGGAAACACCATATATTTT.

The gene calls are TRBV10-3 and TRBJ1-1; D is ambiguous. V lost 4 bases and J 4 bases, leaving 10 bases between the germline ends. There are 13 residues in the CDR3. Germline CDR1 reads ENHRY; CDR2 reads SYGVKD. CDR3 protein: CAISVGSVTEAFF. CDR3 DNA sequence: TGTGCCATCAGTGTCGGCAGCGTCACTGAAGCTTTCTTT.

This chain connects TRBV29-1 to TRBJ1-3; D perhaps matches TRBD1 (5 bases). With 7 bases removed from V and 0 bases from J, the gap between germline ends came to 13 bases. The CDR3 has 14 residues. Germline CDR1 reads SQVTM; CDR2 reads ANQGSEA. CDR3 sequence reads: CSALTQGSGNTIYF. CDR3 bases: TGCAGCGCCCTGACTCAGGGCTCTGGAAACACCATATATTTT.

The chain recombines TRBV28 with TRBJ2-7; D is possibly TRBD1 (6 bases). The CDR3 totals 16 residues. Germline-derived CDR1 and CDR2 are MDHEN and SYDVKM. The V end lost 4 bases, the J end lost 0 bases, and 16 bases lay between the germline ends. CDR3 DNA sequence: TGTGCCAGCAGTTACCCGGACAGCCTCCTCTCCTACGAGCAGTACTTC. Protein product: CASSYPDSLLSYEQYF. Complete variable domain (other parts from reference TRBV28 and TRBJ2-7): DVKVTQSSRYLVKRTGEKVFLECVQDMDHENMFWYRQDPGLGLRLIYFSYDVKMKEKGDIPEGYSVSREKKERFSLILESASTNQTSMYLCASSYPDSLLSYEQYFGPGTRLTVT.

The rearrangement joins TRBV27 to TRBJ2-7; 8 bases match TRBD1. CDR3 length: 13 amino acids. J was trimmed by 7 bases and V by 3 bases; bases with no gene match: 5. Germline V gene sequence: CDR1 MNHEY, CDR2 SMNVEV (reference sequence). The CDR3 here is CASSFGTGQEQYF. DNA for the CDR3: TGTGCCAGCAGTTTCGGGACAGGCCAGGAGCAGTACTTC.

In this sample, this clone turned up once. This sequence joins TRBV2 and TRBJ2-1; 10 nucleotides align to TRBD1. The CDR3 contains 13 residues. Germline V gives CDR1 SNHLY, CDR2 FYNNEI. With V trimmed by 7 bases and J by 8 bases, 5 bases remained unmatched. The CDR3 DNA reads as TGTGCCAGCACCTGGGACAGGGGTGATGAGCAGTTCTTC. It yields the protein CASTWDRGDEQFF.

The CDR3 region is CASGTNPRVYEQYF. The CDR3 DNA follows: TGTGCCAGCGGAACGAACCCCAGGGTCTACGAGCAGTACTTC. This chain connects TRBV27 to TRBJ2-7; TRBD1 is a possible D gene (5 bases). Germline CDR1 reads MNHEY; CDR2 reads SMNVEV (reference sequence). The CDR3 totals 14 residues. Trimming cost V 8 bases and J 3 bases, with 17 bases left between them.

The V call is TRBV15, the J call TRBJ2-7, with TRBD1 matching over 8 bases. Losses at the gene ends were 3 bases for V and 4 bases for J; bases not matched to a gene: 11. Germline values: CDR1 LNHNV, CDR2 YYDKDF (reference sequence). CDR3 length equals 16 residues. Here the CDR3 DNA reads TGTGCCACCAGCAGCCTCTTGGGACAGGAGTTATACGAGCAGTACTTC. Amino acid sequence: CATSSLLGQELYEQYF.

V and J are TRBV6-6 and TRBJ1-1, with D possibly matching TRBD1 (6 bases). The V gene's germline CDR1 is MNHNY and CDR2 SVGAGI (reference sequence). The CDR3 loop spans 13 amino acids. V gave up 4 bases and J gave up 8 bases, with 14 bases separating them. CDR3 coding DNA: TGTGCCAGCAGTTTGGACAGCCAGAGAGAAGCTTTCTTT. As protein: CASSLDSQREAFF.

V is TRBV7-8 and J is TRBJ1-6; D is uncertain. Germline loops: CDR1 SGHVS, CDR2 FQNEAQ. This CDR3 has 14 residues. Deletions cut 5 bases from V and 0 bases from J, with 5 bases between. The CDR3 reads CASSRSSYNSPLHF. In DNA, the CDR3 is TGTGCCAGCAGCCGCAGCTCCTATAATTCACCCCTCCACTTT.

This clone was detected only a few times. The CDR3: CASSSLPGQGVYGYTF. CDR3 nucleotide sequence: TGTGCCAGCAGCTCTCTACCGGGACAGGGCGTCTATGGCTACACCTTC. The chain combines TRBV11-2 with TRBJ1-2; 9 bases line up with TRBD1. Trimming took 4 bases from V and 4 from J; bases not matched to a gene: 10. The CDR3 is made up of 16 amino acids. Germline loops: CDR1 SGHAT, CDR2 FQNNGV.

The chain couples TRBV23-1 to TRBJ1-2; 11 bases match TRBD1. Being an ORF, TRBV23-1 has a function that is uncertain. The CDR3 loop spans 17 amino acids. V dropped 6 bases and J dropped 0; count of bases not matched to a gene: 9. The CDR3 DNA follows: TGCGCCAGCAGCCCGATGGGACAGGGGGAAACTAACTATGGCTACACCTTC. This codes for CASSPMGQGETNYGYTF.